The 21 T cell receptor beta chains presented below share a single source sample, sequenced in a study of glioma-infiltrating T cells. TCR alpha and beta CDR3 regions were amplified from RNA using iRepertoire nested multiplex PCR. Each CDR3 protein gets one entry after TCRdb re-called the multiplex PCR reads with MiXCR. The sample yields around 350,000 distinct CDR3 sequences, roughly 41% seen once. Sequenced input: glioma tissue, nonneoplastic brain tissue, or PBMCs (not recorded which). The receptors were gathered from a human donor with low-grade glioma or glioblastoma, undergoing nonglioma brain surgery, or in good health (not recorded which).

This chain links TRBV6-2 or TRBV6-3 with TRBJ2-1; tentatively, D is TRBD1 or TRBD2 (6 bases each). The ends were cut back, 3 bases at V and 6 bases at J, with 18 bases in the middle. Germline V gene sequence: CDR1 MNHEY, CDR2 SVGEGT. CDR3 length equals 16 residues. The CDR3 reads CASSYSDPGARNEQFF. The DNA for the CDR3 is TGTGCCAGCAGTTATTCGGACCCGGGGGCCCGCAATGAGCAGTTCTTC.

Details on this clonotype: Since a much larger clone is just one base distant, this may be a read error. V is TRBV27 and J is TRBJ2-7, with TRBD2 matching 7 bases. The V segment lost 7 bases and the J segment 5 bases; nucleotides outside the gene matches: 17. CDR3 size: 16 residues. Per germline, CDR1 MNHEY and CDR2 SMNVEV (reference sequence). CDR3 residues: CASTKAPGRGGNEQYF. As DNA, the CDR3 is TGTGCCAGCACCAAAGCACCAGGGAGGGGTGGGAACGAGCAGTACTTC.

The rearrangement links TRBV4-1 to TRBJ2-3; TRBD2 matches 7 bases. V gave up 1 base and J gave up 4 bases; unmatched junction bases: 11. The CDR3 totals 17 residues. Looked up from germline, CDR1 is MGHRA and CDR2 is YSYEKL. CDR3 protein: CASSQGPTWGRADTQYF. In DNA form, the CDR3 reads TGCGCCAGCAGCCAAGGCCCCACTTGGGGGAGGGCAGATACGCAGTATTTT.

The chain couples TRBV5-1 to TRBJ2-7; tentatively, D is TRBD1 (6 bases). The V end was cut by 0 bases, the J end by 2 bases, with 12 bases between. Looked up from germline, CDR1 is SGHRS and CDR2 is YFSETQ. CDR3 length equals 15 residues. The DNA of the CDR3 is TGCGCCAGCAGCTTGGGGGGGACACTAGCCTACGAGCAGTACTTC. This translates into CASSLGGTLAYEQYF.

J is TRBJ1-1 and V is TRBV5-1; 8 bases agree with TRBD1. CDR3 length: 14 residues. Per the germline V gene, CDR1 is SGHRS and CDR2 is YFSETQ. After removal of 5 bases from V and 3 bases from J, the junction contained 6 bases not matched to a gene. CDR3 sequence reads: CASSFLTGDTEAFF. The DNA of the CDR3 is TGCGCCAGCAGTTTCTTGACAGGGGACACTGAAGCTTTCTTT. Variable domain in full (rest from reference TRBV5-1 and TRBJ1-1): KAGVTQTPRYLIKTRGQQVTLSCSPISGHRSVSWYQQTPGQGLQFLFEYFSETQRNKGNFPGRFSGRQFSNSRSEMNVSTLELGDSALYLCASSFLTGDTEAFFGQGTRLTVV.

The chain is built from TRBV27 and TRBJ1-2; D might be TRBD1 (5 bases). Trimming removed 6 bases from V and 3 bases from J, with 23 bases in between. This CDR3 spans 17 amino acids. Germline-derived CDR1 and CDR2 are MNHEY and SMNVEV (reference sequence). CDR3 in amino acids: CASRAHGTGTGDYGYTF. The CDR3 DNA reads as TGTGCCAGCAGGGCGCATGGGACGGGGACGGGGGACTATGGCTACACCTTC.

CDR3: CASSHILSEQFF. CDR3 coding DNA: TGTGCCAGCAGCCATATACTCAGTGAGCAGTTCTTC. J is TRBJ2-1 and V is TRBV4-2; no clear D gene. The CDR3 is made up of 12 amino acids. CDR1 LGHNA and CDR2 YNFKEQ come from the germline V gene. Deletions cut 3 bases from V and 9 bases from J, with 9 bases between.

At least ten counts were recorded for this clonotype. The genes are TRBV15 and TRBJ2-5, with 7 nucleotides matching TRBD2. The CDR3 loop spans 15 amino acids. The V gene end was trimmed by 5 bases and the J gene end by 2 bases; junction bases not matched to a gene: 8. The germline V gene encodes CDR1 LNHNV and CDR2 YYDKDF (reference sequence). CDR3 region: CATSLLRTRQETQYF. For the CDR3, the DNA is TGTGCCACCAGCCTTCTAAGGACTAGACAAGAGACCCAGTACTTC.

J is TRBJ1-6 and V is TRBV7-8, with D unclear. Trimming cost V 0 bases and J 9 bases, with 6 bases left between them. Per the germline V gene, CDR1 is SGHVS and CDR2 is FQNEAQ. The CDR3 has 13 residues. This chain's CDR3 is CASSLADLSPLHF. CDR3 nucleotides: TGTGCCAGCAGCTTAGCGGACCTTTCACCCCTCCACTTT.

A note on this clonotype: A clone one base away is much larger, so this may be a read error. The chain has TRBV6-5 and TRBJ2-7, with 10 bases fitting TRBD2. Looked up from germline, CDR1 is MNHEY and CDR2 is SVGAGI. There are 14 residues in the CDR3. The CDR3 DNA is TGTGCCAGCAGTTACCTCGCTAGCGGGAGCGAGGAGTACTTC. This gives the protein CASSYLASGSEEYF.

The chain employs TRBV20-1 and TRBJ2-1; D remains ambiguous. The CDR3 extends over 10 amino acids. Germline V gene sequence: CDR1 DFQATT, CDR2 SNEGSKA (reference sequence). The V and J ends lost 7 bases and 6 bases respectively, with 7 bases between them. The CDR3 loop reads CSGAGNEQFF. The CDR3 nucleotides are TGCAGTGGAGCCGGCAATGAGCAGTTCTTC.

This clonotype has just one count. This chain uses TRBV27 with TRBJ1-1, with a tentative D call TRBD1 (5 bases). Germline V gene lookup returns CDR1 MNHEY and CDR2 SMNVEV (reference sequence). This CDR3 has 14 residues. CDR3 bases: TGTGTTAGCAGTTTGGGGCAGGGGAACACTGAAGCTTTCTTT. Translation: CVSSLGQGNTEAFF.

The V gene is TRBV19, the J gene TRBJ1-1, with 7 bases matching TRBD1. Trimming took 7 bases from V and 2 from J; bases not matched to a gene: 7. The CDR3 has 14 residues. Germline V gene data show CDR1 as LNHDA and CDR2 as SQIVND (reference sequence). CDR3 in DNA: TGTGCCAGTACCAAACAGGGGTTAAACACTGAAGCTTTCTTT. Translation gives CASTKQGLNTEAFF.

As concerns this clonotype: A much larger clone differs by one base, so this may be a read error. The CDR3 region is CACRKGGGGTEAFF. In DNA, the CDR3 is TGTGCCTGCAGGAAGGGGGGTGGAGGTACTGAAGCTTTCTTT. This chain connects TRBV27 to TRBJ1-1, with D maybe TRBD1 (6 bases). Per the germline V gene, CDR1 is MNHEY and CDR2 is SMNVEV (reference sequence). This CDR3 spans 14 amino acids.

With regard to this clonotype: One base away lies a much larger clone, so this may be a sequencing read error. The CDR3 nucleotides are TGTGCCAGCAGCTCCACTACTAGCGAGCAGTACTTC. It codes for CASSSTTSEQYF. V usage is TRBV7-2 and J usage is TRBJ2-7; tentative D call: TRBD2 (5 bases). Trimming removed 4 bases from V and 6 bases from J, with 10 bases in between. CDR3 length equals 12 residues. CDR1 and CDR2 from the germline V gene are SGHTA and FQGNSA.

Of note for this clonotype: A read error may be the cause here, since a much bigger clone is one base away. J is TRBJ2-3 and V is TRBV15; no clear D. Germline values: CDR1 LNHNV, CDR2 YYDKDF (reference sequence). This CDR3 contains 14 residues. The CDR3 nucleotides are TGTGACACCAGCATCCGGGCCGGCACAGATACGCAGTATTTT. This encodes CDTSIRAGTDTQYF.

This clonotype occurred a few times. The CDR3, as DNA: TGTGCCAGCAGTAAATACCGGGACAGACCTAGCACAGATACGCAGTATTTT. Amino acid sequence: CASSKYRDRPSTDTQYF. The chain links TRBV28 to TRBJ2-3, with 7 positions matching TRBD1. CDR3 size: 17 residues. V gave up 5 bases and J gave up 0 bases; unmatched junction bases: 11. Per germline, CDR1 MDHEN and CDR2 SYDVKM. Supplemented by reference TRBV28 and TRBJ2-3, the full variable domain reads DVKVTQSSRYLVKRTGEKVFLECVQDMDHENMFWYRQDPGLGLRLIYFSYDVKMKEKGDIPEGYSVSREKKERFSLILESASTNQTSMYLCASSKYRDRPSTDTQYFGPGTRLTVL.

This clonotype has at least ten counts. The chain employs TRBV27 and TRBJ2-7; 10 bases are a match to TRBD1. The CDR3 covers 15 residues. Germline V gene sequence: CDR1 MNHEY, CDR2 SMNVEV (reference sequence). The ends lost 6 bases at V and 5 bases at J; junction bases unmatched: 10. The CDR3 loop is CASSTSTGGNDEQYF. The CDR3 DNA follows: TGTGCCAGCAGCACTTCGACAGGGGGCAACGACGAGCAGTACTTC.

The chain has TRBV20-1 and TRBJ2-2; 9 bases line up with TRBD2. Per germline, CDR1 DFQATT and CDR2 SNEGSKA (reference sequence). The V gene end was trimmed by 6 bases and the J gene end by 6 bases; junction bases not matched to a gene: 8. The CDR3 is 14 amino acids. CDR3 sequence: CSANSGRVAGELFF. For the CDR3, the DNA is TGCAGTGCAAATAGCGGGAGAGTTGCCGGGGAGCTGTTTTTT.

This clonotype came up many times. The J gene is TRBJ1-1, the V gene TRBV6-2 or TRBV6-3; D is uncertain. Germline-derived CDR1 and CDR2 are MNHEY and SVGEGT. V was clipped by 6 bases and J by 10 bases, with 15 bases between them. The CDR3 is 12 amino acids. The CDR3 nucleotides read TGTGCCAGCAGGCCCGTCCTGGGAAGAGCTTTCTTT. Translation gives CASRPVLGRAFF.

The sample holds a few counts of this clonotype. The CDR3 DNA follows: TGTGCCACCAGCAGCCCTCGAAGGGGGAGCCCCACAGATACGCAGTATTTT. Translating it yields CATSSPRRGSPTDTQYF. The chain combines TRBV15 with TRBJ2-3; D possibly corresponds to TRBD1 (6 bases). V lost 3 bases, J lost 2 bases, and 18 bases lay in between. This CDR3 has 17 residues. From germline, CDR1 is LNHNV and CDR2 YYDKDF (reference sequence).